Described below is a single T cell receptor beta chain sequence and its context. The antigen remains unidentified. This record comes from a study of shared clonotypes between healthy human individuals. As for the study in general: Three plates were used per donor for CD4 naive, three for CD4 memory, two for CD8 naive and one for CD8 memory. Study-wide points: Sequencing depth was expected to affect clonotype sharing among donors. Naive subsets generally had larger estimated richness than memory subsets.

Repertoires were generated with immunoSEQ multiplex PCR, while TCRdb's copy carries only in-frame clones and drops some. The sample contains some 2,100,000 clones, approximately 95% of which appear only once. Losses at the gene ends were 0 bases for V and 4 bases for J; bases not matched to a gene: 9. This CDR3 comprises 16 residues. CDR1 SGHDT and CDR2 YYEEEE come from the germline V gene. The chain is built from TRBV5-6 and TRBJ2-5; 7 positions agree with TRBD1. The material sequenced was naive CD4+ T cells sorted from blood. Subset described: CD45RA+ positively selected. The TCR comes from a young man in good health. CDR3 residues: CASSLASGTARETQYF. The CDR3, as DNA: TGTGCCAGCAGCTTGGCCTCCGGGACAGCAAGAGAGACCCAGTACTTC.